What follows is one T cell receptor (beta chain) and its context. The antigen is not known. This same CDR3 is encoded by further DNA sequences in the sample. This specimen belongs to a study of beta chain features in type 1 diabetes. Study outcomes and limitations: Researchers reported that naive, central memory and Treg TCRB repertoires appeared more similar in patients than in healthy donors. In all four CD4+ subsets, TCRB CDR3 length was significantly, moderately reduced in type 1 diabetes.

The CDR3 runs to 14 residues. The V segment lost 0 bases and the J segment 2 bases; nucleotides outside the gene matches: 0. Germline CDR1 SGHRS, CDR2 YFSETQ. The authors reverse transcribed all of the isolated RNA, so sequencing captured expressed TCRB transcripts. Here immunoSEQ multiplex PCR was the method, and the copy in TCRdb shows in-frame clones only, minus some. The table lists some 700,000 clones, 13% of them singletons, with 0.02% to 0.025% in the top ten. The chain is built from TRBV5-1 and TRBJ2-5, with 8 bases that match TRBD1. Specimen: naive CD4+ T cells from blood. The sequence came from a man aged 18 to 35 with type 1 diabetes. The DNA for the CDR3 is TGCGCCAGCAGCTTGGGACAGGGGCAAGAGACCCAGTACTTC. Protein: CASSLGQGQETQYF.